This T cell receptor (beta chain) comes out of a study of cytomegalovirus exposure and HLA in healthy donors. The CDR3 extends over 15 amino acids. CDR1 is SGHNT, CDR2 YYREEE, per germline (reference sequence). V gave up 1 base and J gave up 5 bases; unmatched junction bases: 6. PCR employed 60 Vbeta and 13 Jbeta primers. The protocol was immunoSEQ multiplex PCR, while the TCRdb copy is restricted to in-frame clones and leaves out a portion. The table shows about 160,000 clones, with around four fifths occurring only once. In nominal health when sampled, donors likely had unrecorded immune exposures nonetheless.

V usage is TRBV5-4 and J usage is TRBJ1-1; TRBD1 agrees at 9 bases. The sequence derives from a woman under 30 in good health and CMV-seronegative. Material for sequencing was PBMCs. The CDR3 protein is CASSLSLDRGTEAFF. In nucleotides, the CDR3 is TGTGCCAGCAGCTTGTCTCTGGACAGGGGAACTGAAGCTTTCTTT.